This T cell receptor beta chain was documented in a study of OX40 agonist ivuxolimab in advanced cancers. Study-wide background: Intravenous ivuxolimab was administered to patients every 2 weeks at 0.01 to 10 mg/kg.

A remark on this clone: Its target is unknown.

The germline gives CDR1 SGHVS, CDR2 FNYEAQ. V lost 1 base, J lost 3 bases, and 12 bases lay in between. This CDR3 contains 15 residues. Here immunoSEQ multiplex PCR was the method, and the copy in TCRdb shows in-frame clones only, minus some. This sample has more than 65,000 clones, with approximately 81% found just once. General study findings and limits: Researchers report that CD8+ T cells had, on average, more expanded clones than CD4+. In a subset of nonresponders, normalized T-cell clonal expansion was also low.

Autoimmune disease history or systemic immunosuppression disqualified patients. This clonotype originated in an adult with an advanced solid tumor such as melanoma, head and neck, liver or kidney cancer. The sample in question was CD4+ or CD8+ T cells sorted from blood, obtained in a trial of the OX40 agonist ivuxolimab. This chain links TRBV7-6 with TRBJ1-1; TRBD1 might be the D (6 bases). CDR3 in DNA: TGTGCCAGCAGCTTAGGACAGGTTGGAGACACTGAAGCTTTCTTT. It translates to CASSLGQVGDTEAFF.